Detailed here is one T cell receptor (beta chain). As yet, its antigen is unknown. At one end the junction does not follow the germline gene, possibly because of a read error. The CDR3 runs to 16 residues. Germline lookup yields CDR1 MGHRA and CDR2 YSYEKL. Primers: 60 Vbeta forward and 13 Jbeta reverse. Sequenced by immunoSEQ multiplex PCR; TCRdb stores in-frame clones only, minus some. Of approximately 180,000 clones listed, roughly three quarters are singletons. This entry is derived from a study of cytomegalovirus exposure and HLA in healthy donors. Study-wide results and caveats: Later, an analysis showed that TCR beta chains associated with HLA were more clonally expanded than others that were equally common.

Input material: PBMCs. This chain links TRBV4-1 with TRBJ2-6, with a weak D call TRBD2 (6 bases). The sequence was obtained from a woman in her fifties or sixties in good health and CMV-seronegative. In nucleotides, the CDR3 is TGCACCAGCAGCCAACCCGGGGGCTCTGGGGCCAACGTCCTGACTTTC. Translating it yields CTSSQPGGSGANVLTF.